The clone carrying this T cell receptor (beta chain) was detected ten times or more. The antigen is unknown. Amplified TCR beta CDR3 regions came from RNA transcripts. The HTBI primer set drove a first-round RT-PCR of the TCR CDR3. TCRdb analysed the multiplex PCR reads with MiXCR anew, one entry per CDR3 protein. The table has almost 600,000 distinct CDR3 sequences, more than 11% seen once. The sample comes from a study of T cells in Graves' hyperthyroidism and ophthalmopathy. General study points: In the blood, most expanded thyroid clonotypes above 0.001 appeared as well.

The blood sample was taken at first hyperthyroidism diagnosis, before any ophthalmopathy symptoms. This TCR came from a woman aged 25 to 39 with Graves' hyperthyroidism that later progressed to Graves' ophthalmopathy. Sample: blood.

CDR3 DNA sequence: TGCGCCAGCAGCTTGGAGGGGACAGCTAACACCGGGGAGCTGTTTTTT. The encoded protein is CASSLEGTANTGELFF. V is TRBV5-1 and J is TRBJ2-2, with 7 bases aligning to TRBD1. The length of the CDR3 is 16 residues. Germline V gene sequence: CDR1 SGHRS, CDR2 YFSETQ. V was clipped by 0 bases and J by 2 bases; unmatched bases: 4.